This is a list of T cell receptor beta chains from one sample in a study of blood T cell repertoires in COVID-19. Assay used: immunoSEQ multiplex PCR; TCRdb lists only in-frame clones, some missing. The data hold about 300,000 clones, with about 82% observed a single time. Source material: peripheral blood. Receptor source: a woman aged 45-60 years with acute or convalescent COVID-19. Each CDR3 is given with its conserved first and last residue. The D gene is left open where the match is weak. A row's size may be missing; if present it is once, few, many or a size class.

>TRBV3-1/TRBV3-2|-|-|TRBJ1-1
TGTGCCAGCAGCCAAGATTCCTTTAACACTGAAGCTTTCTTT
CASSQDSFNTEAFF
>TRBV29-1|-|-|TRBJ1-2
TGCAGCGTTGGGGGGACAAATGGCTACACCTTC
CSVGGTNGYTF
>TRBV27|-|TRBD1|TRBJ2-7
TGTGCCAGCAGTCCCGGGACAGGGGCCGCGACCTACGAGCAGTACTTC
CASSPGTGAATYEQYF
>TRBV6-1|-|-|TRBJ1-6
TGTGCCAGCAGTGAGTCCACAGCCGAAAGCTCCTATAATTCACCCCTCCACTTT
CASSESTAESSYNSPLHF
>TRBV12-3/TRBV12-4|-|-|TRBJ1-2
TGTGCCAGCAGCCCAAACAGGGACCGGGGCTACACCTTC
CASSPNRDRGYTF
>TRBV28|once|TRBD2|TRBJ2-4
TGTGCCATCCGGGGGGGAGCCAAAAACATTCAGTACTTC
CAIRGGAKNIQYF
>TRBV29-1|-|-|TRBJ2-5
TGCAGCGTTGTTAAGGGGCCTCAAGAGACCCAGTACTTC
CSVVKGPQETQYF
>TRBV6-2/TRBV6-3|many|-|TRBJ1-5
TGTGCCAGCAGTTACTCGGTAGGGGGTGGCAATCAGCCCCAGCATTTT
CASSYSVGGGNQPQHF
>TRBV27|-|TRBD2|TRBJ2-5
TGTGCCAGCCGGGGACTAGCGGGAGAGACCCAGTACTTC
CASRGLAGETQYF
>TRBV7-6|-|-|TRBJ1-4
TGTGCCAGCAGCTTAGAGAGGACAGCCGCAACTAATGAAAAACTGTTTTTT
CASSLERTAATNEKLFF
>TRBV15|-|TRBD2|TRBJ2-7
TGTGCCACCAGCAGGACTAGCGGTTTTTCCTACGAGCAGTACTTC
CATSRTSGFSYEQYF